This T cell receptor (beta chain) derives from a study of identical twins. This clonotype was seen a single time. Its target is unknown. A much larger clone differs by one base, so this may be a read error. A universal primer site arose from template switching, and cDNA bore unique molecular identifiers. TCRdb fed the 5' RACE reads into MiXCR, producing one record per CDR3 protein. The sample has 1.5 million to 2 million distinct CDR3 sequences, around a third seen once; the top ten hold 0.27%. Broader study findings: The degree of excess twin sharing was weaker in beta out-of-frame sequences. Where out-of-frame alpha sequences were twin-shared, they showed excess low generation probability. With abundant cord blood beta clonotypes, insertions were fewer; memory repertoires showed no such pattern.

Sequencing used cord blood. This clonotype originated in a newborn girl in good health.

The CDR3 DNA reads TGCGCCAGCGGCTCTAGCGGGAGGACAGATACGCAGTATTTT. Translated, it gives CASGSSGRTDTQYF. The J gene is TRBJ2-3, the V gene TRBV5-1, with 11 bases aligning to TRBD2. Germline V gene lookup returns CDR1 SGHRS and CDR2 YFSETQ. V trimming: 7 bases; J trimming: 3 bases; junction bases outside the gene matches: 4. This CDR3 has 14 residues.